This TCR beta chain stems from a study of response to subunit inactivated influenza vaccine (dated by TCRdb to 2016 to 2018). Regarding the research as a whole: The study used deep quantitative T cell receptor repertoire profiling to track responses to a trivalent subunit inactivated influenza vaccine.

What the work shows at the level of the full study, not this receptor alone: According to the authors, only a limited number of new T cells may be recruited by each seasonal influenza vaccination.

The library relied on RT-PCR. Sequencing took place on an Illumina HiSeq 2500. TCRdb trimmed the raw reads at Q25, called clones with MiXCR and kept productive beta chains. Rows with one shared CDR3 protein collapse into an entry with the most common genes and DNA. The sample table holds 530,000 or so distinct CDR3 sequences, of which about 25% were seen once. The leading ten clones occupy 1.5% to 2% of the sample. Remarks on this clonotype: The antigen this receptor binds is unknown. No qualities accompany the bases; no much larger clone lies one base away.

Looking up the germline V gene (reference sequence) yields CDR1 SGHKS and CDR2 YYEKEE. V sheds 4 bases and J sheds 2 bases, leaving 17 bases between their ends. From its cysteine to its phenylalanine, the CDR3 spans 16 amino acids. Left in the record is the CDR3 DNA by itself, 48 bases read in frame from the first base. This material consisted of CD4+ T cells sorted from PBMCs, taken roughly 5 days after vaccination. This clonotype was obtained from a man between 45 and 60 years old who received an inactivated influenza vaccine. Donor details come from another sample of the same person, matched by shared clones. This sequence uses TRBV5-5 and TRBJ2-3, with TRBD2 perhaps the D gene, on 7 matching bases. The nucleotides read TGTGCCAGCAGCCCCCACAGGGAGGGACTCACAGATACGCAGTATTTT. This gives the protein CASSPHREGLTDTQYF.